Presented here are 30 T cell receptor beta chains from one specimen sequenced in a study of beta chain features in type 1 diabetes. Expressed TCRB transcripts got sequenced, as all isolated RNA was reverse transcribed. Libraries were prepared by immunoSEQ multiplex PCR; TCRdb keeps only in-frame clonotypes and omits some of them. The data contain under 350,000 clones, 7% to 9% of them singletons. The sample comprised central memory CD4+ T cells from blood. These receptors came from a woman under 30 in good health.

This clone showed up just a few times. This chain uses TRBV5-1 with TRBJ2-1, with 16 nucleotides matching TRBD2. With V trimmed by 4 bases and J by 8 bases, 6 bases remained unmatched. The germline V gene has CDR1 SGHRS and CDR2 YFSETQ. This CDR3 is built from 16 residues. CDR3 region: CASSLGTSGGADEQFF. The CDR3, as DNA: TGCGCCAGCAGCCTAGGGACTAGCGGGGGGGCCGATGAGCAGTTCTTC.

This clone was observed a few times. V gene TRBV29-1 combines with J gene TRBJ2-2, with D unresolved. The CDR3 has 14 amino acids. V lost 4 bases, J lost 5 bases, and 14 bases lay in between. Germline V gene sequence: CDR1 SQVTM, CDR2 ANQGSEA. CDR3 sequence (DNA): TGCAGCGTTGGCAATGGGATTGATACCGGGGAGCTGTTTTTT. Its protein product is CSVGNGIDTGELFF.

In nucleotides, the CDR3 is TGCGCCAGCAGCCAGGCCCTAGCCACCCAGGAGACCCAGTACTTC. This sequence encodes CASSQALATQETQYF. This rearrangement joins TRBV4-3 to TRBJ2-5; possibly TRBD2 for D (5 bases). CDR3 length: 15 amino acids. The germline V and J ends were trimmed by 3 bases and 5 bases, with 16 bases remaining between them. The germline CDR1 and CDR2 sequences are LGHNA and YSLEER.

This clone appeared a few times. The chain has TRBV7-9 and TRBJ1-1; D gene uncertain. The ends were cut back, 6 bases at V and 1 base at J, with 12 bases in the middle. The CDR3 has 14 amino acids. Per germline, CDR1 SEHNR and CDR2 FQNEAQ (reference sequence). CDR3 in amino acids: CASRVGSANTEAFF. The CDR3 DNA is TGTGCCAGCAGGGTGGGATCGGCGAACACTGAAGCTTTCTTT.

There are a few counts of this clone. V is TRBV30 and J is TRBJ1-2; 8 nucleotides align to TRBD1. The trim removed 8 bases at V and 4 bases at J, leaving 9 bases unmatched. In germline, CDR1 is GTSNPN, CDR2 SVGIG (reference sequence). The CDR3 is 13 amino acids. CDR3 protein: CATLGQGGYGYTF. Here the CDR3 DNA reads TGTGCCACTCTCGGACAGGGTGGCTATGGCTACACCTTC.

This clone was seen a handful of times. The genes are TRBV29-1 and TRBJ2-7; 7 nucleotides agree with TRBD2. Losses at the gene ends were 4 bases for V and 2 bases for J; bases not matched to a gene: 2. CDR3 length: 12 amino acids. Germline CDR1 is SQVTM and CDR2 is ANQGSEA. The CDR3: CSVVAGAYEQYF. The CDR3 DNA sequence: TGCAGCGTTGTTGCGGGAGCCTACGAGCAGTACTTC.

This clone was picked up many times. V usage is TRBV13 and J usage is TRBJ2-2, with D unclear. The V and J ends lost 5 bases and 1 base respectively, with 8 bases between them. There are 14 residues in the CDR3. The germline gives CDR1 PRHDT, CDR2 FYEKMQ (reference sequence). CDR3 DNA: TGTGCCAGCAGCCCCTCGGTGAACACCGGGGAGCTGTTTTTT. This gives the protein CASSPSVNTGELFF. Drawing the rest from reference TRBV13 and TRBJ2-2, the complete variable domain is AAGVIQSPRHLIKEKRETATLKCYPIPRHDTVYWYQQGPGQDPQFLISFYEKMQSDKGSIPDRFSAQQFSDYHSELNMSSLELGDSALYFCASSPSVNTGELFFGEGSRLTVL.

This clone came up a few times. The V and J genes are TRBV30 and TRBJ1-1; D is ambiguous. CDR1 GTSNPN and CDR2 SVGIG come from the germline V gene (reference sequence). V was pared by 1 base and J by 11 bases, with 11 bases between. The CDR3 covers 11 residues. The CDR3 DNA reads TGTGCCTGGAGTGACCGGGCTCGGGCTTTCTTT. This codes for CAWSDRARAFF.

This clone was picked up a small number of times. The chain combines TRBV11-3 with TRBJ1-6; TRBD1 aligns across 7 bases. The V segment lost 2 bases and the J segment 10 bases; nucleotides outside the gene matches: 8. CDR3 size: 15 residues. The germline V gene has CDR1 SGHNT and CDR2 YENEEA. The CDR3 coding sequence is TGTGCCAGCAGCTTAACATCAGGGGGAGGATCACCCCTCCACTTT. This encodes CASSLTSGGGSPLHF.

V is TRBV6-1 and J is TRBJ1-1, with a tentative D call TRBD1 (6 bases). The CDR3 sequence is 14 residues long. Trimming stripped 7 bases from V and 1 base from J, with 13 bases between. Looked up from germline, CDR1 is MNHNS and CDR2 is SASEGT. The chain's CDR3 is CASNSARGNTEAFF. The CDR3 coding sequence is TGTGCCAGCAATTCGGCCAGGGGGAACACTGAAGCTTTCTTT.

This clone was recorded at least ten times. The chain combines TRBV10-3 with TRBJ2-1; D gene uncertain. Trimming pared 10 bases from V and 4 bases from J, leaving 14 bases between. Germline-derived CDR1 and CDR2 are ENHRY and SYGVKD. This CDR3 has 13 residues. CDR3 DNA sequence: TGTGCCACCGCGACCCCATCTTACAATGAGCAGTTCTTC. Translation: CATATPSYNEQFF.

The chain couples TRBV7-9 to TRBJ2-2; 7 nucleotides align to TRBD2. CDR3 length equals 15 residues. Losses at the gene ends were 2 bases for V and 3 bases for J; bases not matched to a gene: 3. Germline lookup yields CDR1 SEHNR and CDR2 FQNEAQ (reference sequence). The CDR3 loop reads CASSLPSGDTGELFF. Here the CDR3 DNA reads TGTGCCAGCAGCTTACCTAGCGGCGACACCGGGGAGCTGTTTTTT.

In regard to this clone: Other DNA sequences of this sample code for an identical CDR3. The rearrangement joins TRBV20-1 to TRBJ2-3; no firm D call. Trimming left V 3 bases short and J 6 bases short, with 7 bases between. The CDR3 covers 11 residues. Germline V CDR1 and CDR2: DFQATT, SNEGSKA (reference sequence). In nucleotides, the CDR3 is TGCAGTGCTAGCCCTAGGGATACGCAGTATTTT. Amino acid sequence: CSASPRDTQYF.

The table lists this clone with a few counts. The same CDR3 arises from other DNA sequences in this sample as well. The chain employs TRBV9 and TRBJ2-5; TRBD1 aligns across 7 bases. CDR1 is SGDLS and CDR2 is YYNGEE in the germline V gene. V shed 0 bases, J shed 2 bases, and the junction held 7 bases outside the gene matches. The CDR3 totals 16 residues. The CDR3 region has the DNA TGTGCCAGCAGCGTAGGTGCAGGGGGTGGTCAAGAGACCCAGTACTTC. Translation gives CASSVGAGGGQETQYF. The full variable domain, with the rest looked up from reference TRBV9 and TRBJ2-5, is DSGVTQTPKHLITATGQRVTLRCSPRSGDLSVYWYQQSLDQGLQFLIQYYNGEERAKGNILERFSAQQFPDLHSELNLSSLELGDSALYFCASSVGAGGGQETQYFGPGTRLLVL.

The table lists this clone with many counts. The rearrangement links TRBV29-1 to TRBJ1-1, with 9 bases fitting TRBD1. The CDR3 sequence is 13 residues long. Trimming at V came to 6 bases and at J to 6 bases, leaving 8 bases not matched to a gene. CDR1 SQVTM and CDR2 ANQGSEA come from the germline V gene. The CDR3 DNA reads TGCAGCGTCGACAGGGGGAAAAGGGCTGAAGCTTTCTTT. Translation: CSVDRGKRAEAFF.

The CDR3 reads CSVVGGFQETQYF. Written as DNA, the CDR3 is TGCAGCGTTGTTGGGGGGTTCCAAGAGACCCAGTACTTC. The chain carries TRBV29-1 and TRBJ2-5; a weak D match, TRBD2 (6 bases). The CDR3 sequence is 13 residues long. Trimming took off 4 bases at V and 1 base at J, with 10 bases between the two ends. Germline values: CDR1 SQVTM, CDR2 ANQGSEA.

The chain combines TRBV6-5 with TRBJ1-2, with D hard to call. The CDR3 contains 11 residues. CDR1 is MNHEY and CDR2 is SVGAGI in the germline V gene. With 4 bases removed from V and 4 bases from J, the gap between germline ends came to 4 bases. The DNA for the CDR3 is TGTGCCAGCAGTTCGAGCTATGGCTACACCTTC. Translated: CASSSSYGYTF.

This clone was seen a few times. The gene calls are TRBV10-3 and TRBJ2-5; no clear D. CDR3 size: 12 residues. The V gene's germline CDR1 is ENHRY and CDR2 SYGVKD. V was trimmed by 2 bases and J by 1 base, leaving 2 bases between them. This CDR3 is CAISEGQETQYF. In DNA form, the CDR3 reads TGTGCCATCAGTGAGGGCCAAGAGACCCAGTACTTC.

J is TRBJ2-7 and V is TRBV5-8, with no clear D. Germline lookup yields CDR1 SGHTS and CDR2 YDEGEE. This CDR3 has 13 amino acids. Trimming took 4 bases from V and 3 from J, leaving 11 bases between them. CDR3 DNA: TGTGCCAGCAGCAGGACGACCGGCTACGAGCAGTACGTC. Amino acids: CASSRTTGYEQYV.

The gene calls are TRBV7-8 and TRBJ2-2; 10 bases are shared with TRBD1. Germline assignment: CDR1 SGHVS and CDR2 FQNEAQ. The CDR3 runs 18 residues. Trimming took 5 bases from V and 7 from J; bases not matched to a gene: 16. The CDR3 sequence is CASSPRAGTGALGGELFF. The CDR3 DNA reads as TGTGCCAGCAGCCCACGCGCCGGGACAGGGGCCCTTGGCGGGGAGCTGTTTTTT.

This clone showed up just a few times. This likely stems from a read error, as it lies one base from a far larger clone. This specimen includes other DNA sequences encoding the same CDR3. This sequence joins TRBV2 and TRBJ2-3; D is unresolved. The germline CDR1 and CDR2 sequences are SNHLY and FYNNEI. This CDR3 is built from 12 residues. The ends were cut back, 5 bases at V and 4 bases at J, with 7 bases in the middle. The CDR3, as DNA: TGTGCCAGCAGTTACGGTCCAGATACGCAGTATTTT. Translating gives CASSYGPDTQYF.

In this sample, this clone turned up a few times. The J gene is TRBJ2-3, the V gene TRBV7-3; D unclear. Germline CDR1 SGHTA, CDR2 FQGTGA. This CDR3 is 14 amino acids long. The ends were cut back, 4 bases at V and 4 bases at J, with 12 bases in the middle. The CDR3 DNA reads TGTGCCAGCAGCTCCGGTCCCCCGCCAGATACGCAGTATTTT. Its protein product is CASSSGPPPDTQYF.

V usage is TRBV28 and J usage is TRBJ2-7, with D tentatively TRBD1 (5 bases). The CDR3 loop spans 15 amino acids. Trimming removed 4 bases at V and 2 bases at J, with 15 bases between. The germline CDR1 and CDR2 sequences are MDHEN and SYDVKM. CDR3 protein: CASSSTGIPPYEQYV. The CDR3 bases are TGTGCCAGCAGTTCAACAGGAATCCCGCCCTACGAGCAGTACGTC.

The chain joins TRBV6-6 to TRBJ1-6; TRBD1 aligns across 7 bases. Germline V gene data show CDR1 as MNHNY and CDR2 as SVGAGI (reference sequence). The trim removed 2 bases at V and 7 bases at J, leaving 5 bases unmatched. This CDR3 comprises 15 residues. The CDR3 region is CASSYTGQTNSPLHF. Here the CDR3 DNA reads TGTGCCAGCAGTTACACGGGACAGACCAATTCACCCCTCCACTTT.

This clone was detected a few times. The chain has TRBV7-8 and TRBJ1-1; 7 bases are shared with TRBD1. CDR3 length: 15 amino acids. J gave up 0 bases and V 4 bases, and 5 bases lay outside the gene matches. Germline V gene data show CDR1 as SGHVS and CDR2 as FQNEAQ. The CDR3 here is CASSSGQAMNTEAFF. In DNA, the CDR3 is TGTGCCAGCAGCTCCGGACAGGCGATGAACACTGAAGCTTTCTTT.

In this sample, this clone turned up a few times. The chain employs TRBV18 and TRBJ2-3, with 10 positions matching TRBD2. The CDR3 consists of 14 residues. Germline lookup yields CDR1 KGHSH and CDR2 LQKENI. V shed 8 bases, J shed 1 base, and the junction held 3 bases outside the gene matches. CDR3 bases: TGTGCCAGCCCCGGGACTAGCGGCACAGATACGCAGTATTTT. It yields the protein CASPGTSGTDTQYF.

This sequence joins TRBV28 and TRBJ1-1, with D unclear. The CDR3 has 12 residues. Germline lookup yields CDR1 MDHEN and CDR2 SYDVKM. Deletions cut 7 bases from V and 5 bases from J, with 11 bases between. In nucleotides, the CDR3 is TGTGCCAGCACCAAAAGGTATACTGAAGCTTTCTTT. Protein: CASTKRYTEAFF.

This clone was counted ten times or more. Additional DNA sequences in this sample encode the identical CDR3. The chain couples TRBV6-5 to TRBJ1-2; D is undetermined. The V and J ends lost 0 bases and 7 bases respectively, with 9 bases between them. This CDR3 region has 13 residues. Germline V lookup: CDR1 MNHEY, CDR2 SVGAGI. As DNA, the CDR3 is TGTGCCAGCAGTTACTCGTACCGTGGTGGCTACACCTTC. Translating it yields CASSYSYRGGYTF.

The chain couples TRBV7-2 to TRBJ2-1; TRBD2 agrees at 7 bases. Germline loops: CDR1 SGHTA, CDR2 FQGNSA. The CDR3 is made up of 16 amino acids. V dropped 6 bases and J dropped 0; count of bases not matched to a gene: 8. CDR3: CASSYQAGTSYNEQFF. Here the CDR3 DNA reads TGTGCCAGCAGTTACCAAGCGGGAACCTCCTACAATGAGCAGTTCTTC.

This clone ranks as medium-sized (0.01 to 0.1%). Other DNA sequences of this sample code for an identical CDR3. The chain couples TRBV30 to TRBJ2-6, with 7 bases lining up with TRBD1. The CDR3 length is 17 residues. CDR1 GTSNPN and CDR2 SVGIG come from the germline V gene (reference sequence). With V trimmed by 6 bases and J by 0 bases, 11 bases remained unmatched. CDR3 sequence reads: CACSKGASASGANVLTF. For the CDR3, the DNA is TGTGCCTGCTCTAAGGGGGCTTCGGCCTCTGGGGCCAACGTCCTGACTTTC. Full variable domain (rest looked up from reference TRBV30 and TRBJ2-6): SQTIHQWPATLVQPVGSPLSLECTVEGTSNPNLYWYRQAAGRGLQLLFYSVGIGQISSEVPQNLSASRPQDRQFILSSKKLLLSDSGFYLCACSKGASASGANVLTFGAGSRLTVL.